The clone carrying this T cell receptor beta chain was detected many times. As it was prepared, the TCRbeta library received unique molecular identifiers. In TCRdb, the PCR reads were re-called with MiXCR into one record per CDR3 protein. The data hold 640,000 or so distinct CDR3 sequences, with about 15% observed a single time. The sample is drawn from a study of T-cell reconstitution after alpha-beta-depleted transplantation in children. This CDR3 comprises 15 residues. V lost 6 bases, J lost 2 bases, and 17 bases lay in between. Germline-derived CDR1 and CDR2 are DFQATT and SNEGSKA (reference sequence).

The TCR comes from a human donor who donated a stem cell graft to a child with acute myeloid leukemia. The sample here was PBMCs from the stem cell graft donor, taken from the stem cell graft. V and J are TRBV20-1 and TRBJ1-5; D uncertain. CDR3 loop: CSARLGEVGNQPQHF. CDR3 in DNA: TGCAGTGCCCGTCTTGGGGAGGTAGGCAATCAGCCCCAGCATTTT.